A selection of T cell receptor beta chains follows, all from one sample in a study of blood T cell repertoires in COVID-19. Using immunoSEQ multiplex PCR, the repertoire was profiled, and TCRdb retains in-frame clones only, with some absent. The table lists fewer than 200,000 clones, over 75% of them singletons. The sequenced sample consisted of peripheral blood. The source of these receptors is a woman between 65 and 79 years old with acute or convalescent COVID-19. Each CDR3 is given with its conserved first and last residue. Fields, in order: J gene, clone size, V gene, D gene, CDR3 DNA, CDR3 protein. D genes are given only for firm matches. The size entry is marked missing in some rows and otherwise reads once, few, many or a size class.

TRBJ2-7 - TRBV6-5 TRBD2 TGTGCCAGCAGGGCAGGGACTAGCGGGAGGGCCAAAGAGTACTTC CASRAGTSGRAKEYF
TRBJ2-7 - TRBV2 - TGTGCCAGCAGTGTGGGCAACTACGAGCAGTACTTC CASSVGNYEQYF
TRBJ2-3 - TRBV3-1/TRBV3-2 TRBD2 TGTGCCAGCAGCCAATGGGGTGGAGCGGGAGGAGGGACAGATACGCAGTATTTT CASSQWGGAGGGTDTQYF
TRBJ1-2 few TRBV9 - TGTGCCAGCAGCGTAGTCGGACAACTACTACCTTCCTATGGCTACACCTTC CASSVVGQLLPSYGYTF
TRBJ1-5 once TRBV19 TRBD1 TGTGCCAGTAGTACCTCGACAGGGTTCCCTGAGCAGCCCCAGCATTTT CASSTSTGFPEQPQHF
TRBJ2-7 - TRBV7-2 - TGTGCCAGCAGCCCGGAACAGGCCAGCTCCTACGAGCAGTACTTC CASSPEQASSYEQYF
TRBJ1-2 - TRBV19 - TGTGCCAGCGAGACACCCTTTAACTATGGCTACACCTTC CASETPFNYGYTF
TRBJ2-7 - TRBV12-3/TRBV12-4 - TGTGCCAGCAGCCGACAACGGGGCTACGAGCAGTACTTC CASSRQRGYEQYF
TRBJ1-6 - TRBV6-4 TRBD1 TGTGCCAGCAGTTCCGGGACAGGGGCTGCGAATTCACCCCTCCACTTT CASSSGTGAANSPLHF
TRBJ2-7 - TRBV19 TRBD1 TGTGCCAGTAGTGTCAGCCGGGACAGGTCCTACGAGCAGTACTTC CASSVSRDRSYEQYF
TRBJ1-1 - TRBV19 - TGTGCCAGTAGTGTCAAAAAAGGGGCGTGGGGCTCGAACACTGAAGCTTTCTTT CASSVKKGAWGSNTEAFF
TRBJ1-1 - TRBV5-1 - TGCGCCAGCAGCCAGACCGAGGGCACTGAAGCTTTCTTT CASSQTEGTEAFF
TRBJ2-7 - TRBV20-1 TRBD1 TGCAGTGCTAGTTTTCCAGGGGGTCTGGTCGAGCAGTACTTC CSASFPGGLVEQYF
TRBJ2-3 - TRBV9 TRBD1 TGTGCCAGCAGCCTCGGACAGGGCGATTCGACAGATACGCAGTATTTT CASSLGQGDSTDTQYF
TRBJ2-2 - TRBV5-1 - TGCGCCAGCAGTCGAGACAGTACCGGGGAGCTGTTTTTT CASSRDSTGELFF
TRBJ2-6 - TRBV7-3 - TGTGCCAGCAGCTTAGCGGTCTCTGGGGCCAACGTCCTGACTTTC CASSLAVSGANVLTF
TRBJ2-2 - TRBV7-8 TRBD2 TGTGCCAGCAGCTTAATTAAAGGGGGACTAGCGGGAGAAGTCGGGGAGCTGTTTTTT CASSLIKGGLAGEVGELFF
TRBJ2-7 - TRBV3-1/TRBV3-2 TRBD1 TGTGCCAGCAGCCCATCAGCCCCGGGACAGGGCTACGAGCAGTACTTC CASSPSAPGQGYEQYF
TRBJ2-3 - TRBV30 TRBD2 TGTGCCTGGAGTGTAGTCAGCGGGAGCCGCACAGATACGCAGTATTTT CAWSVVSGSRTDTQYF
TRBJ2-2 - TRBV14 TRBD2 TGTGCCAGCAGCCCTAGCGGGAGAGGGAACACCGGGGAGCTGTTTTTT CASSPSGRGNTGELFF
TRBJ2-2 - TRBV29-1 - TGCAGCGTCGGTGGGGGGACCGGGGAGCTGTTTTTT CSVGGGTGELFF
TRBJ2-5 few TRBV7-2 - TGTGCCAGCAGCTTCTTGTCGGGAGAGGGGGAGACCCAGTACTTC CASSFLSGEGETQYF
TRBJ2-3 - TRBV5-4 TRBD2 TGTGCCAGCAGCCCACGGACTAGCGGGAGGGCAGATACGCAGTATTTT CASSPRTSGRADTQYF
TRBJ2-3 - TRBV5-1 - TGCGCCAGCAGCTTGGTATTAAGGAGGGCGGATACGCAGTATTTT CASSLVLRRADTQYF
TRBJ2-1 - TRBV12-3/TRBV12-4 - TGTGCCAGCAGTCGCAGCTCCTACAATGAGCAGTTCTTC CASSRSSYNEQFF
TRBJ1-2 - TRBV5-1 TRBD1 TGCGCCAGCAGCTTGGATCCGGGACAGGCGGCTTACTATGGCTACACCTTC CASSLDPGQAAYYGYTF
TRBJ2-1 - TRBV5-1 TRBD1 TGCGCCAGCAGCTGGACAGGGGAATCCTACAATGAGCAGTTCTTC CASSWTGESYNEQFF
TRBJ1-4 once TRBV21-1 - TGTGCCAGCAGCAAGCTATCGGGGTTTCAGGTTGAAAAACTGTTTTTT CASSKLSGFQVEKLFF
TRBJ2-7 - TRBV3-1/TRBV3-2 - TGTGCCAGCAGCCAGGGCAGTCCCCCACGCGAGCAGTACTTC CASSQGSPPREQYF
TRBJ2-1 - TRBV5-1 - TGCGCCAGCAGCTTGGAGATTAGCGGCTACAATGAGCAGTTCTTC CASSLEISGYNEQFF
TRBJ2-7 - TRBV19 - TGTGCCAGTAGTATCGGTACTCTGAACTACGAGCAGTACTTC CASSIGTLNYEQYF
TRBJ1-4 - TRBV27 TRBD1 TGTGCCAGCAGTTTATCCGGGACAGGGGTTTCAACTAATGAAAAACTGTTTTTT CASSLSGTGVSTNEKLFF
TRBJ2-7 - TRBV3-1/TRBV3-2 - TGTGCCAGCAGCCAAGGACTGTCCCTCGAGCAGTACTTC CASSQGLSLEQYF
TRBJ1-3 - TRBV5-1 - TGCGCCAGCAGCTTGACTCGGAGCTCTGGAAACACCATATATTTT CASSLTRSSGNTIYF
TRBJ2-1 - TRBV21-1 - TGTGCTTCCAGCGGCTGGTGGACTAGCTTCTATGAGCAGTTCTTC CASSGWWTSFYEQFF
TRBJ2-3 - TRBV25-1 TRBD1 TGTGCCAGTACCCGACAGGGGGCGTCTACAGATACGCAGTATTTT CASTRQGASTDTQYF
TRBJ2-5 once TRBV6-5 TRBD1 TGTGCCAGCAGTCGAACAGGGGTCTTGGAGACCCAGTACTTC CASSRTGVLETQYF
TRBJ2-7 - TRBV19 TRBD1 TGTGCCAGTAGTATCGCCGGGACAGTCTCCTACGAGCAGTACTTC CASSIAGTVSYEQYF
TRBJ2-1 - TRBV15 - TGTGCCACCAGCAGGTCCCGTTTAGCCCCCTCCTACAATGAGCAGTTCTTC CATSRSRLAPSYNEQFF
TRBJ1-4 - TRBV28 - TGTGCCAGCAGTGGCCCCCCTGGACAGATATATGAAAAACTGTTTTTT CASSGPPGQIYEKLFF
TRBJ2-7 - TRBV5-1 - TGCGCCAGCAGCTTGGATCTAGACGAGCAGTACTTC CASSLDLDEQYF
TRBJ2-1 - TRBV5-5 - TGTGCCAGCAGCTTGGGCGGGGCCAGCTCCTACAATGAGCAGTTCTTC CASSLGGASSYNEQFF
TRBJ1-2 once TRBV7-3 - TGTGCCAGCAGCCCATCGGCGGCAGCCGGCCGCTACACCTTC CASSPSAAAGRYTF
TRBJ1-5 few TRBV9 TRBD1 TGTGCCAGCAGCGTAGGACAGGGTGGTCAGCCCCAGCATTTT CASSVGQGGQPQHF
TRBJ1-5 once TRBV5-1 TRBD1 TGCGCCAGCAGCACAGGGGGCGTTGGTGGGCCCCAGCATTTT CASSTGGVGGPQHF
TRBJ2-7 few TRBV19 - TGTGCCACCCGATTTGGGGCAGGGGGGTCCTACGAGCAGTACTTC CATRFGAGGSYEQYF
TRBJ1-2 - TRBV10-1 - TGCGCCAGCAGTGAGTCACAGAGCTATGGCTACACCTTC CASSESQSYGYTF
TRBJ1-4 - TRBV10-2 - TGCGCCAGCAAGGAGAGAACTAATGAAAAACTGTTTTTT CASKERTNEKLFF